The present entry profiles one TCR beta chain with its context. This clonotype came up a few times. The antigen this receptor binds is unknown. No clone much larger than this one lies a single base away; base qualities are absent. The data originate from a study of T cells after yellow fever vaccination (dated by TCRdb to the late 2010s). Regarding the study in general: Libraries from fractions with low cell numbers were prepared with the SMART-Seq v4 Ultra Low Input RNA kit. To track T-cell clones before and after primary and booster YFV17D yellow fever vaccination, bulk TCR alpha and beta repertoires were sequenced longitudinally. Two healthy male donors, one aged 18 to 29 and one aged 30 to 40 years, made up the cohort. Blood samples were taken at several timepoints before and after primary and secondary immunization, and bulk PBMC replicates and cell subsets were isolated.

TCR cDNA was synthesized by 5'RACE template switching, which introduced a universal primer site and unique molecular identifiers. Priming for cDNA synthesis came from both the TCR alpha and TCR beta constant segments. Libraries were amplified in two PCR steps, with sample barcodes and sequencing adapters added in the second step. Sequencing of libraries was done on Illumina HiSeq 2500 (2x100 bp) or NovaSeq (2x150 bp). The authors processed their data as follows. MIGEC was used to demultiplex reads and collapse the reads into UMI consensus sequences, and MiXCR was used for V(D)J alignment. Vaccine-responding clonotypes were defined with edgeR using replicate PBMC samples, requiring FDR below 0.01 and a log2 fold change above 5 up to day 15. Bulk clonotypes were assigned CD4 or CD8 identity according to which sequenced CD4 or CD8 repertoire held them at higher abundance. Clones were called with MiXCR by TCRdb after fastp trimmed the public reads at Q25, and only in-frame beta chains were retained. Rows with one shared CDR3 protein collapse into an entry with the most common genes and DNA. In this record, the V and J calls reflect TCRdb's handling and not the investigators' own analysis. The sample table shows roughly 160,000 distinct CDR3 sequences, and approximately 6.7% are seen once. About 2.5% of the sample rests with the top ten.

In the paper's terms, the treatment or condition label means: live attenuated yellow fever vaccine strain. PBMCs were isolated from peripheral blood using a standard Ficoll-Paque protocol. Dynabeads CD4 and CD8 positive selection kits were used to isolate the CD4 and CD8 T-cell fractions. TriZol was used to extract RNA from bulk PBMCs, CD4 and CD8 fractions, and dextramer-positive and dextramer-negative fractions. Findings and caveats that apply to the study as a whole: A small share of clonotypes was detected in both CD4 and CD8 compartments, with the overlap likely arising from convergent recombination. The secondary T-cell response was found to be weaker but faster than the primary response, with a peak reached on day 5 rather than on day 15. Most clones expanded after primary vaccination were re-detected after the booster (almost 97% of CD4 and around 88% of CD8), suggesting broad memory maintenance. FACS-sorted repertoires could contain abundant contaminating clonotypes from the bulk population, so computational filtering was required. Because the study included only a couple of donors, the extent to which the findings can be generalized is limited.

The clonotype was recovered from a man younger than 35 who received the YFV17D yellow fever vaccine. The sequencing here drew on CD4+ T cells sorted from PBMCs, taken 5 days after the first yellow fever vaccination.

CDR3 loop: CASSPQTTGFGYTF. The DNA sequence is as follows: TGTGCCAGCTCACCACAAACGACAGGGTTTGGCTACACCTTC. In this chain, TRBV18 is recombined with TRBJ1-2; TRBD1 agrees with 7 junctional bases. Germline trimming: 1 base from V, 7 bases from J; junction bases outside gene matches: 6. Looking up the germline V gene yields CDR1 KGHSH and CDR2 LQKENI. The CDR3, cysteine through phenylalanine, is 14 amino acids long. CDR3 DNA is the only sequence kept; it has 42 bases, read in frame from the first base.